One and the same sample provided the 11 T cell receptor beta chains below, sequenced in a study of blood T cell repertoires in COVID-19. TCRdb's copy holds only in-frame clones and misses some; the assay was immunoSEQ multiplex PCR. The sample includes some 73,000 clones, over 75% of them seen just once. The sequenced sample was peripheral blood. All receptors derive from a human donor in a cohort sampled during active COVID-19.

The chain joins TRBV5-6 to TRBJ1-1; weak D call: TRBD1 (6 bases). This CDR3 is 14 amino acids long. The germline CDR1 and CDR2 sequences are SGHDT and YYEEEE. The V end lost 5 bases, the J end lost 1 base, and 12 bases lay between the germline ends. The CDR3 loop is CASSRQVGNTEAFF. CDR3 DNA sequence: TGTGCCAGCAGTCGACAGGTCGGGAACACTGAAGCTTTCTTT.

This chain connects TRBV18 to TRBJ1-2, with D perhaps matching TRBD1 (5 bases). Germline lookup yields CDR1 KGHSH and CDR2 LQKENI. The CDR3 totals 14 residues. Between the trimmed V and J ends, which lost 3 bases and 5 bases, there was a span of 13 bases. The CDR3 region is CASSPSTDFYGYTF. DNA for the CDR3: TGTGCCAGCTCACCGTCGACAGACTTTTATGGCTACACCTTC.

The V call is TRBV5-1, the J call TRBJ1-2; TRBD1 aligns across 7 bases. V shed 0 bases, J shed 10 bases, and the junction held 9 bases outside the gene matches. This CDR3 comprises 14 residues. Looked up from germline, CDR1 is SGHRS and CDR2 is YFSETQ. DNA of the CDR3: TGCGCCAGCAGCTTGGAGGGGGCCGGGATGGACTACACCTTC. Translating gives CASSLEGAGMDYTF.

The rearrangement joins TRBV9 to TRBJ2-2; D may be TRBD1 (6 bases). This CDR3 is 15 amino acids long. Trimming shortened V by 4 bases and J by 5 bases, and 15 bases separated the two germline ends. Germline assignment: CDR1 SGDLS and CDR2 YYNGEE. CDR3: CASSTIQGGTGELFF. The CDR3 region has the DNA TGTGCCAGCAGCACCATACAGGGTGGGACCGGGGAGCTGTTTTTT.

This clone was detected once. The chain uses TRBV30 and TRBJ1-2; 8 bases align to TRBD1. J lost 2 bases, V lost 5 bases, and 10 bases had no gene match. The CDR3 totals 15 residues. Germline V CDR1 and CDR2: GTSNPN, SVGIG (reference sequence). CDR3 sequence (DNA): TGTGCCTGGGGGGGTCGGACAGGGTTCAACTATGGCTACACCTTC. Its protein is CAWGGRTGFNYGYTF.

This rearrangement joins TRBV18 to TRBJ2-5, with D tentatively TRBD1 (6 bases). The V gene lost 3 bases and the J gene lost 4 bases, with 6 bases spanning the gap. Germline V lookup: CDR1 KGHSH, CDR2 LQKENI. This CDR3 comprises 12 residues. CDR3 residues: CASSPRGETQYF. The DNA of the CDR3 is TGTGCCAGCTCACCCAGGGGAGAGACCCAGTACTTC.

The chain carries TRBV4-2 and TRBJ2-3; weak D call: TRBD2 (7 bases). V dropped 0 bases and J dropped 2 bases, with 12 bases sitting between them. CDR1 and CDR2 (germline): LGHNA, YNFKEQ. The CDR3 consists of 16 residues. The CDR3 region is CASSQEIAGATDTQYF. CDR3 sequence (DNA): TGTGCCAGCAGCCAAGAGATTGCGGGGGCCACAGATACGCAGTATTTT.

The chain links TRBV10-1 to TRBJ2-1, with 10 bases aligning to TRBD1. Germline lookup yields CDR1 WNHNN and CDR2 SYGVQD (reference sequence). The V gene end was trimmed by 8 bases and the J gene end by 6 bases; junction bases not matched to a gene: 1. The CDR3 extends over 12 amino acids. Written as DNA, the CDR3 is TGCGCCAGCGGACAGGGGGGCAATGAGCAGTTCTTC. The encoded protein is CASGQGGNEQFF.

This clone showed up just once. The rearrangement joins TRBV6-5 to TRBJ1-1; D is uncertain. This CDR3 has 13 residues. V was trimmed by 7 bases and J by 6 bases, leaving 15 bases between them. Germline CDR1 MNHEY, CDR2 SVGAGI. The CDR3 DNA reads as TGTGCCAGCACCACCCGGGGTGGCGCTGAAGCTTTCTTT. This translates into CASTTRGGAEAFF.

As concerns this clone: At one end the junction does not follow the germline gene, possibly because of a read error. The chain is built from TRBV5-6 and TRBJ2-7; TRBD1 agrees at 7 bases. The CDR3 is 11 amino acids. From germline, CDR1 is SGHDT and CDR2 YYEEEE. The CDR3 loop reads CASSFRDSDSF. CDR3 in DNA: TGTGCCAGCAGCTTCCGGGACAGTGACTCCTTC.

The CDR3 DNA reads as TGTGCCAGCAGCCCTGGACTAGCCACAGATACGCAGTATTTT. Protein product: CASSPGLATDTQYF. J is TRBJ2-3 and V is TRBV6-2 or TRBV6-3, with 8 bases lining up with TRBD2. There are 14 residues in the CDR3. V was clipped by 6 bases and J by 2 bases; unmatched bases: 4. Per germline, CDR1 MNHEY and CDR2 SVGEGT.